These 31 T cell receptor beta chains were sequenced from one sample in a study of identical twins (dated by TCRdb to about 2016). Libraries were built with 5' RACE. Sequencing relied on an Illumina HiSeq 2000. Starting from the raw public reads, TCRdb applied fastp trimming at Q25, assembled clones with MiXCR and retained in-frame beta chains. When rows share a CDR3 protein, they turn into one entry using the most common DNA and genes. Present in this sample are about 1.7 million distinct CDR3 sequences, less than 40% of which were seen just once. 0.25% to 0.3% of the sample rests with the top ten. The sample consisted of cord blood. These receptors were taken from a newborn girl in good health.

The chain is built from TRBV9 and TRBJ2-1; D may be TRBD2 (7 bases). The CDR3 has 21 residues. Germline V gives CDR1 SGDLS, CDR2 YYNGEE. Between the trimmed V and J ends, which lost 0 bases and 4 bases, there was a span of 29 bases. CDR3 protein: CASSVEGIQERGGNYYNEQFF. CDR3 sequence (DNA): TGTGCCAGCAGCGTAGAGGGAATCCAGGAGAGGGGGGGGAATTATTACAATGAGCAGTTCTTC.

This clonotype was picked up a small number of times. This chain links TRBV21-1 with TRBJ2-7. TRBV21-1 is listed as a pseudogene. The CDR3 spans 14 residues. The CDR3 is CASSKERSSYEQYF. CDR3 bases: TGTGCCAGCAGCAAAGAGAGGAGTTCCTACGAGCAGTACTTC.

This clonotype has more than one count but fewer than ten. The CDR3 DNA is TGTGCCAGCAGCCAAGTCGGGCCGTTCATTCAAGAGACCCAGTACTTC. This encodes CASSQVGPFIQETQYF. The V call is TRBV3-1, the J call TRBJ2-5; D is unresolved. V was clipped by 1 base and J by 2 bases, with 14 bases between them. Germline V gives CDR1 LGHDT, CDR2 YNNKEL (reference sequence). CDR3 size: 16 residues.

The chain combines TRBV25-1 with TRBJ1-2, with TRBD1 matching 7 bases. In germline, CDR1 is MGHDK, CDR2 SYGVNS. CDR3 length: 16 amino acids. J lost 4 bases, V lost 3 bases, and 11 bases had no gene match. CDR3 amino acids: CASSEYDRVGSYGYTF. The CDR3 DNA is TGTGCCAGCAGTGAGTACGACAGGGTCGGTAGCTATGGCTACACCTTC.

The chain is built from TRBV10-3 and TRBJ2-3; D is ambiguous. The CDR3 totals 13 residues. Germline V gene sequence: CDR1 ENHRY, CDR2 SYGVKD. Trimming removed 9 bases from V and 0 bases from J, with 10 bases in between. CDR3 amino acids: CAISTGSTDTQYF. As DNA, the CDR3 is TGTGCCATATCTACCGGCAGCACAGATACGCAGTATTTT.

Points on this clonotype: A read error may produce the germline difference seen at one junction end. CDR3 loop: CASNLLGRGPYGYNF. The CDR3, as DNA: TGCGCCAGCAACCTCCTCGGCAGGGGGCCCTATGGCTACAACTTC. This chain links TRBV5-1 with TRBJ1-2; TRBD1 matches 8 bases. CDR3 length: 15 amino acids. Germline V gives CDR1 SGHRS, CDR2 YFSETQ.

This rearrangement joins TRBV2 to TRBJ2-1, with 8 bases lining up with TRBD2. Germline V gene sequence: CDR1 SNHLY, CDR2 FYNNEI. This CDR3 has 14 amino acids. The CDR3 is CATAGTRIYNEQFF. CDR3 in DNA: TGTGCGACGGCCGGGACTAGAATCTACAATGAGCAGTTCTTC.

There are a few counts of this clonotype. CDR3 DNA sequence: TGTGCCAGCACCAAAAGTCAGAGCCCCTACGAGCAGTACTTC. Protein sequence: CASTKSQSPYEQYF. This chain links TRBV11-2 with TRBJ2-7; D uncertain. The germline V gene has CDR1 SGHAT and CDR2 FQNNGV. Between the trimmed V and J ends, which lost 7 bases and 2 bases, there was a span of 15 bases. The CDR3 has 14 residues. The full variable domain, completed using reference TRBV11-2 and TRBJ2-7, is EAGVAQSPRYKIIEKRQSVAFWCNPISGHATLYWYQQILGQGPKLLIQFQNNGVVDDSQLPKDRFSAERLKGVDSTLKIQPAKLEDSAVYLCASTKSQSPYEQYFGPGTRLTVT.

This clonotype was observed many times. The rearrangement joins TRBV28 to TRBJ2-7; D is unclear. Per the germline V gene, CDR1 is MDHEN and CDR2 is SYDVKM. The CDR3 has 12 amino acids. The V and J ends lost 6 bases and 3 bases respectively, with 9 bases between them. DNA of the CDR3: TGTGCCAGCAGCGAACACGGCTACGAGCAGTACTTC. This encodes CASSEHGYEQYF.

This chain connects TRBV5-1 to TRBJ2-1; 9 bases fit TRBD2. CDR3 length: 15 residues. Trimming removed 2 bases from V and 8 bases from J; junction bases left unmatched: 8. The germline V gene encodes CDR1 SGHRS and CDR2 YFSETQ. The CDR3 reads CASSFTGLAIDEQFF. The CDR3 DNA reads TGCGCCAGCAGCTTTACAGGACTAGCGATCGATGAGCAGTTCTTC.

The chain has TRBV20-1 and TRBJ1-2; D not resolved. CDR3 length equals 14 residues. V lost 3 bases to trimming and J lost 4 bases, with 15 bases between them. Germline-derived CDR1 and CDR2 are DFQATT and SNEGSKA (reference sequence). The CDR3 sequence: CSASEDQWGYGYTF. CDR3 nucleotides: TGCAGTGCTAGCGAGGATCAGTGGGGCTATGGCTACACCTTC.

CDR3 amino acids: CSANNPSYNEQFF. The CDR3 bases are TGCAGTGCGAACAACCCTAGTTACAATGAGCAGTTCTTC. This sequence joins TRBV20-1 and TRBJ2-1; the D is unclear. The CDR3 runs 13 residues. Germline V gene lookup returns CDR1 DFQATT and CDR2 SNEGSKA (reference sequence). Between the trimmed V and J ends, which lost 6 bases and 4 bases, there was a span of 13 bases.

The table lists this clonotype with a few counts. The genes are TRBV4-1 and TRBJ2-5; D tentatively reads TRBD1 or TRBD2 (5 bases each). The DNA end is more similar to TRBJ2-7, so the J call may be wrong. Germline V CDR1 and CDR2: MGHRA, YSYEKL. CDR3 length equals 15 residues. DNA for the CDR3: TGCGCCAGCAGCTCCCCGTGGGGGAAATTGAGCGAGCAGTACTTC. This gives the protein CASSSPWGKLSEQYF.

This clonotype came up a few times. The rearrangement links TRBV3-1 to TRBJ2-3; TRBD1 aligns across 7 bases. Trimming removed 7 bases from V and 2 bases from J; junction bases left unmatched: 6. CDR1 and CDR2 from the germline V gene are LGHDT and YNNKEL (reference sequence). The CDR3 sequence is 14 residues long. DNA for the CDR3: TGTGCCAGCATCGGGACAGCACCCACAGATACGCAGTATTTT. The encoded protein is CASIGTAPTDTQYF.

This clonotype was found a few times. Written as DNA, the CDR3 is TGCAGCGTTGAAAAGGGGGCGGGCAATCAGCCCCAGCATTTT. It encodes CSVEKGAGNQPQHF. V usage is TRBV29-1 and J usage is TRBJ1-5, with TRBD1 matching 7 bases. Germline CDR1 and CDR2: SQVTM and ANQGSEA. The CDR3 loop spans 14 amino acids. The junction had 3 bases not matched to a gene; V was cut back by 2 bases and J by 2 bases.

V is TRBV12-3 or TRBV12-4 and J is TRBJ2-5; 10 bases are a match to TRBD2. The trim removed 3 bases at V and 11 bases at J, leaving 9 bases unmatched. This CDR3 has 14 amino acids. The CDR3 is CASSLGAGGNEQYF. DNA for the CDR3: TGTGCCAGCAGTTTGGGAGCGGGGGGGAATGAGCAGTACTTC.

The rearrangement uses TRBV5-1 and TRBJ2-3; D is perhaps TRBD2 (5 bases). This CDR3 contains 17 residues. CDR1 is SGHRS and CDR2 is YFSETQ in the germline V gene. V dropped 1 base and J dropped 2 bases, with 17 bases sitting between them. CDR3 region: CASSLSGVRVFTDTQYF. The CDR3, as DNA: TGCGCCAGCAGCTTGTCCGGAGTGAGGGTATTCACAGATACGCAGTATTTT.

CDR3 sequence: CASKRGANQPQHF. CDR3 nucleotides: TGTGCCAGCAAGAGGGGGGCAAATCAGCCCCAGCATTTT. This chain connects TRBV12-3 or TRBV12-4 to TRBJ1-5, with D possibly matching TRBD1 (6 bases). The CDR3 is 13 residues long. V was clipped by 7 bases and J by 4 bases, with 11 bases between them.

In this sample, this clonotype turned up a few times. This chain uses TRBV5-1 with TRBJ1-4, with 9 bases aligning to TRBD1. This CDR3 has 14 residues. Germline-derived CDR1 and CDR2 are SGHRS and YFSETQ. The V and J ends lost 6 bases and 7 bases, in that order; junction bases with no gene match: 7. CDR3 amino acids: CASTTDRGGEKLFF. In DNA, the CDR3 is TGCGCCAGCACCACGGACAGGGGTGGTGAAAAACTGTTTTTT.

This clonotype was seen only a few times. V is TRBV20-1 and J is TRBJ1-2, with a weak D call TRBD1 (6 bases). The V and J ends lost 5 bases and 0 bases respectively, with 16 bases between them. Germline CDR1 DFQATT, CDR2 SNEGSKA (reference sequence). This CDR3 spans 15 amino acids. This chain's CDR3 is CSAGTDRPTNYGYTF. The CDR3 DNA follows: TGCAGTGCTGGTACAGACAGGCCCACTAACTATGGCTACACCTTC.

This clonotype was counted a few times. The chain links TRBV27 to TRBJ2-5; 8 nucleotides align to TRBD1. V lost 4 bases, J lost 3 bases, and 4 bases stayed unmatched. Germline V gene sequence: CDR1 MNHEY, CDR2 SMNVEV (reference sequence). The CDR3 spans 14 residues. The DNA for the CDR3 is TGTGCCAGCAGTTCCCGGACAGGGAAAGAGACCCAGTACTTC. It encodes CASSSRTGKETQYF.

This chain uses TRBV12-3 or TRBV12-4 with TRBJ2-7; D remains ambiguous. Trimming left V 6 bases short and J 2 bases short, with 11 bases between. This CDR3 comprises 13 residues. CDR3 sequence reads: CASRGSLAYEQYF. CDR3 nucleotides: TGTGCCAGCAGAGGAAGTTTAGCCTACGAGCAGTACTTC.

This clonotype was recorded a few times. V is TRBV9 and J is TRBJ2-7; a weak D match, TRBD2 (6 bases). CDR3 length: 15 amino acids. Germline CDR1 is SGDLS and CDR2 is YYNGEE. V lost 3 bases and J lost 2, with 15 bases in between. In DNA, the CDR3 is TGTGCCAGCAGCGCGGGACTTTTCCCAACCTACGAGCAGTACTTC. Residues: CASSAGLFPTYEQYF. The entire variable domain, with the rest obtained from reference TRBV9 and TRBJ2-7, is as follows: DSGVTQTPKHLITATGQRVTLRCSPRSGDLSVYWYQQSLDQGLQFLIQYYNGEERAKGNILERFSAQQFPDLHSELNLSSLELGDSALYFCASSAGLFPTYEQYFGPGTRLTVT.

The V call is TRBV6-1, the J call TRBJ1-1; D remains unclear. CDR3 length equals 15 residues. V was clipped by 4 bases and J by 0 bases, with 12 bases between them. The germline V gene has CDR1 MNHNS and CDR2 SASEGT. DNA of the CDR3: TGTGCCAGCAGTGTGGCGCCAACCTTGAACACTGAAGCTTTCTTT. Its translation: CASSVAPTLNTEAFF.

V and J are TRBV7-2 and TRBJ1-3, with no clear D. Per germline, CDR1 SGHTA and CDR2 FQGNSA. This CDR3 contains 13 residues. V was pared by 7 bases and J by 3 bases, with 10 bases between. CDR3 sequence (DNA): TGTGCCAGCACCCGATGGGGTGGAAACACCATATATTTT. The encoded protein is CASTRWGGNTIYF.

This clonotype was seen a handful of times. This chain joins TRBV5-1 and TRBJ2-1; D perhaps matches TRBD2 (5 bases). Trimming stripped 0 bases from V and 2 bases from J, with 12 bases between. Germline V lookup: CDR1 SGHRS, CDR2 YFSETQ. This CDR3 is built from 16 residues. The CDR3 loop is CASSLDREFPYNEQFF. CDR3 sequence (DNA): TGCGCCAGCAGCTTGGATAGGGAGTTTCCCTACAATGAGCAGTTCTTC.

The gene calls are TRBV12-3 or TRBV12-4 and TRBJ2-7; tentatively, D is TRBD1 or TRBD2 (6 bases each). There are 19 residues in the CDR3. The V gene lost 0 bases and the J gene lost 7 bases, with 28 bases spanning the gap. As DNA, the CDR3 is TGTGCCAGCAGTTTAGCGGGGGGCCTAACTATTAGCTCCTACAATGAGCAGTACTTC. Its translation: CASSLAGGLTISSYNEQYF.

The chain carries TRBV10-3 and TRBJ1-2; D not certain. Germline assignment: CDR1 ENHRY and CDR2 SYGVKD. The V end was cut by 4 bases, the J end by 2 bases, with 11 bases between. The CDR3 has 14 residues. The CDR3 coding sequence is TGTGCCATCAGTGGTGAAACAACAAACTATGGCTACACCTTC. Its protein product is CAISGETTNYGYTF.

This clonotype was seen at least ten times. The genes are TRBV5-1 and TRBJ2-3; 10 bases agree with TRBD2. The CDR3 is 17 amino acids. Germline CDR1 SGHRS, CDR2 YFSETQ. Losses at the gene ends were 4 bases for V and 4 bases for J; bases not matched to a gene: 12. The CDR3 sequence is CASSLRTLAGVADTQYF. The CDR3 coding sequence is TGCGCCAGCAGCCTTCGTACTCTAGCGGGAGTAGCAGATACGCAGTATTTT.

The CDR3 region is CASSLGFAREAYNEQFF. CDR3 DNA sequence: TGTGCCAGCAGCTTAGGTTTTGCCAGGGAGGCCTACAATGAGCAGTTCTTC. The chain links TRBV7-8 to TRBJ2-1, with a weak D call TRBD2 (6 bases). Per the germline V gene, CDR1 is SGHVS and CDR2 is FQNEAQ. The CDR3 runs to 17 residues. The V gene lost 1 base and the J gene lost 2 bases, with 15 bases spanning the gap. Drawing the rest from reference TRBV7-8 and TRBJ2-1, the complete variable domain is GAGVSQSPRYKVAKRGQDVALRCDPISGHVSLFWYQQALGQGPEFLTYFQNEAQLDKSGLPSDRFFAERPEGSVSTLKIQRTQQEDSAVYLCASSLGFAREAYNEQFFGPGTRLTVL.

The V and J genes are TRBV5-1 and TRBJ2-5; the match to TRBD1 covers 8 bases. The CDR3 covers 15 residues. Germline loops: CDR1 SGHRS, CDR2 YFSETQ. The J segment lost 11 bases and the V segment lost 1 base, leaving 13 bases of the junction unmatched. CDR3 bases: TGCGCCAGCAGCTTGTTGGACAGGGATGACAATGAGCAGTACTTC. Translation: CASSLLDRDDNEQYF.